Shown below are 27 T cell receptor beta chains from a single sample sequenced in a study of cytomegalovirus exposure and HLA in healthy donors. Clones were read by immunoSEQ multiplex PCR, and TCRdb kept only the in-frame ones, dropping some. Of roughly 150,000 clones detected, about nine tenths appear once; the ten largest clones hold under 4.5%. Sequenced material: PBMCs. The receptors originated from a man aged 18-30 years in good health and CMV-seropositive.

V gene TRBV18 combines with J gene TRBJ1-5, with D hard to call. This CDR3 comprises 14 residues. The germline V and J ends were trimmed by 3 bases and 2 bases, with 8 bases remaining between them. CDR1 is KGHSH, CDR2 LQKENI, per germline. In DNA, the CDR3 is TGTGCCAGCTCACCTTCAGGTGGCAATCAGCCCCAGCATTTT. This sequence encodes CASSPSGGNQPQHF.

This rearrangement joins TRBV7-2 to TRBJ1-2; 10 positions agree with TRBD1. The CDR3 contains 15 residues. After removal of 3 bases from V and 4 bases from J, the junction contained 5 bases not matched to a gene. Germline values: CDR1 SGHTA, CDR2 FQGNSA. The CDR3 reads CASSFPGQGPYGYTF. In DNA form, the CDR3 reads TGTGCCAGCAGCTTCCCGGGACAGGGGCCCTATGGCTACACCTTC. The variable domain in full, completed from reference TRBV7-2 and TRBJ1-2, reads GAGVSQSPSNKVTEKGKDVELRCDPISGHTALYWYRQSLGQGLEFLIYFQGNSAPDKSGLPSDRFSAERTGGSVSTLTIQRTQQEDSAVYLCASSFPGQGPYGYTFGSGTRLTVV.

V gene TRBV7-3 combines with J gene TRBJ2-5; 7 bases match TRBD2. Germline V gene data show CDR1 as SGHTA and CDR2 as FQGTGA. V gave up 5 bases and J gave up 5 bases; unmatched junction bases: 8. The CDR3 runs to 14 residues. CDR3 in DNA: TGTGCCAGCAGCCCTACTAAGGGAGGGGAGACCCAGTACTTC. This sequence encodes CASSPTKGGETQYF.

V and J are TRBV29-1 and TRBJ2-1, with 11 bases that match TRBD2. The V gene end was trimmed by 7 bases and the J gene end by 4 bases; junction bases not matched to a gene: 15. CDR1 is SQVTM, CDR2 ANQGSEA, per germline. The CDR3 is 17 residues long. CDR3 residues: CSGRRLAGGLIYNEQFF. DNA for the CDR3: TGCAGCGGCCGCCGGCTAGCGGGAGGTCTGATTTACAATGAGCAGTTCTTC.

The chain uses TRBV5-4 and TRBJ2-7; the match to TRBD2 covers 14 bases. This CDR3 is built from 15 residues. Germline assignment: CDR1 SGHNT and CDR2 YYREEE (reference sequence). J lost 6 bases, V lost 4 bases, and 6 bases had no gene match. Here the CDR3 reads CASSVGTSGSTEQYF. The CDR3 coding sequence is TGTGCCAGCAGCGTCGGGACTAGCGGGAGTACCGAGCAGTACTTC.

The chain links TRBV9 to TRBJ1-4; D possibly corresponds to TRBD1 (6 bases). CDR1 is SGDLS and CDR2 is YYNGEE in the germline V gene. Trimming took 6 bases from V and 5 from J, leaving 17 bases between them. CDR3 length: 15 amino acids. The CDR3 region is CASTERGGANEKLFF. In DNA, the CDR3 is TGTGCCAGCACCGAGAGGGGGGGCGCGAATGAAAAACTGTTTTTT. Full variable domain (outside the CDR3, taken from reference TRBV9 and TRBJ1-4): DSGVTQTPKHLITATGQRVTLRCSPRSGDLSVYWYQQSLDQGLQFLIQYYNGEERAKGNILERFSAQQFPDLHSELNLSSLELGDSALYFCASTERGGANEKLFFGSGTQLSVL.

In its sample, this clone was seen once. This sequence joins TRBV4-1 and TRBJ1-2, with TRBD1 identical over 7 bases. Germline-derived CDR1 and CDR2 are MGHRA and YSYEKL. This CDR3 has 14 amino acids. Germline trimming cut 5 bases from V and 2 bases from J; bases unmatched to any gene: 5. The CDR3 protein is CASSYGDSNYGYTF. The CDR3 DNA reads TGCGCCAGCAGCTACGGGGACAGCAACTATGGCTACACCTTC.

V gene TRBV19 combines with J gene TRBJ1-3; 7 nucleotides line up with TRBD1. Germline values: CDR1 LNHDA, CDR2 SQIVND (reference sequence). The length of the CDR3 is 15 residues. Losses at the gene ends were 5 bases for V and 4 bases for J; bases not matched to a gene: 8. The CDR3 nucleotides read TGTGCCAGTAGTCTCCTCGAGGGACAGGGAAACACCATATATTTT. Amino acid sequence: CASSLLEGQGNTIYF.

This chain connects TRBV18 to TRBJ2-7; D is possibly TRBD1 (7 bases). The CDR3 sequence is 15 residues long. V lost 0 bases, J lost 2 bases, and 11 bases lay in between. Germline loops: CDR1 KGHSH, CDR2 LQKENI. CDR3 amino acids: CASSPPSRGAYEQYF. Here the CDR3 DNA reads TGTGCCAGCTCACCACCGTCCAGGGGGGCCTACGAGCAGTACTTC.

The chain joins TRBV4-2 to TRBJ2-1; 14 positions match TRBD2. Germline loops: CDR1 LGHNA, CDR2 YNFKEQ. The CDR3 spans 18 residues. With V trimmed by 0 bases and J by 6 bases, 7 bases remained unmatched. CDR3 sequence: CASSQDQWGTSGSNEQFF. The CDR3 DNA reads TGTGCCAGCAGCCAAGATCAATGGGGGACTAGCGGGAGCAATGAGCAGTTCTTC.

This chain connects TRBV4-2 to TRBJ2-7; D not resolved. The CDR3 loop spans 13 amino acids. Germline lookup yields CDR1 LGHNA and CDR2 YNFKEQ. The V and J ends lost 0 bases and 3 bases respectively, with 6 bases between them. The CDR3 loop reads CASSQESVYEQYF. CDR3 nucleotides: TGTGCCAGCAGCCAAGAATCAGTCTACGAGCAGTACTTC.

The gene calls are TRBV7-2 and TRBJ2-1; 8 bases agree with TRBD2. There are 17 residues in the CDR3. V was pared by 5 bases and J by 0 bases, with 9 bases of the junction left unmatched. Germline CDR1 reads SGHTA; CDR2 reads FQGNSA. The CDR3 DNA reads TGTGCCAGCAGCCGCCGGGGGGGAGTGAGCTCCTACAATGAGCAGTTCTTC. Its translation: CASSRRGGVSSYNEQFF.

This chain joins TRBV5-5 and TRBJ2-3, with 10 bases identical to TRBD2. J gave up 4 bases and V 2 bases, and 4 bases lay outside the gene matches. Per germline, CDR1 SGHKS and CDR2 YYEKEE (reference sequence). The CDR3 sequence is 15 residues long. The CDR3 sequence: CASSLAGGGSDTQYF. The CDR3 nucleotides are TGTGCCAGCAGCTTAGCGGGAGGGGGGTCAGATACGCAGTATTTT. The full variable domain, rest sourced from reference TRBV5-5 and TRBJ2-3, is DAGVTQSPTHLIKTRGQQVTLRCSPISGHKSVSWYQQVLGQGPQFIFQYYEKEERGRGNFPDRFSARQFPNYSSELNVNALLLGDSALYLCASSLAGGGSDTQYFGPGTRLTVL.

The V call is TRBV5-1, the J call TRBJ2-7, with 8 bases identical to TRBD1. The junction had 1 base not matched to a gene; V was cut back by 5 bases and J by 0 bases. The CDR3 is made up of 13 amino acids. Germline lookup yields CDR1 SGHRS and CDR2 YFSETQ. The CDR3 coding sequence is TGCGCCAGCAGAGGACAGGGCTCCTACGAGCAGTACTTC. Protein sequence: CASRGQGSYEQYF.

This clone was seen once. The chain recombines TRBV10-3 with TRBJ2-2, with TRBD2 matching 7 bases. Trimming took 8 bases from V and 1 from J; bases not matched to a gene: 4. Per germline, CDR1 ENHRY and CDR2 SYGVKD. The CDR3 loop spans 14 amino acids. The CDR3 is CAIASGVNTGELFF. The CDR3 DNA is TGTGCCATCGCTAGCGGTGTGAACACCGGGGAGCTGTTTTTT.

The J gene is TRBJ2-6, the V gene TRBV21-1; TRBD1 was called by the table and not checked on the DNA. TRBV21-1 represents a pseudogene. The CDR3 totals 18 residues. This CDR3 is CASSKGGGQGYGANVLTF. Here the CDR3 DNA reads TGTGCCAGCAGCAAAGGTGGGGGCCAGGGGTATGGGGCCAACGTCCTGACTTTC.

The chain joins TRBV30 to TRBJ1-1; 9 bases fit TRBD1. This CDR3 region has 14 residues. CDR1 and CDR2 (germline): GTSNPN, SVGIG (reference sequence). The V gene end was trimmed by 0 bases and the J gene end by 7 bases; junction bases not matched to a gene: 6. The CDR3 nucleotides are TGTGCCTGGAGTGTCACCTACAGGGGGCGTGAAGCTTTCTTT. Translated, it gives CAWSVTYRGREAFF.

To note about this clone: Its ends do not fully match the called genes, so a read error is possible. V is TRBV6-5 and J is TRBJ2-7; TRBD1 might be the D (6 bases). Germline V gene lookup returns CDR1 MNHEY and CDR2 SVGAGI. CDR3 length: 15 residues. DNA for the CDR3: TGTGCCACCAGTTACACAGGGATGGTTACCTACGAGCAGTACTTC. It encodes CATSYTGMVTYEQYF.

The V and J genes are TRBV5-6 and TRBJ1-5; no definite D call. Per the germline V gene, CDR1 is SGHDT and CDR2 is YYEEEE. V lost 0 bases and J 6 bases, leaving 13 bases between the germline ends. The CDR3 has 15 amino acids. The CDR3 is CASSLGVGRGQPQHF. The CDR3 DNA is TGTGCCAGCAGCTTGGGCGTCGGACGGGGTCAGCCCCAGCATTTT.

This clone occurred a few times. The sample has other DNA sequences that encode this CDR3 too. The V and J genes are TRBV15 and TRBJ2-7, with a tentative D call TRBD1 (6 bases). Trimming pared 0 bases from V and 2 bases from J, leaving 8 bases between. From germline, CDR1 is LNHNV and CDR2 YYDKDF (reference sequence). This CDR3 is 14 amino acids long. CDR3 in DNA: TGTGCCACCAGCAGAGACAGGGGCCCCTACGAGCAGTACTTC. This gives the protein CATSRDRGPYEQYF. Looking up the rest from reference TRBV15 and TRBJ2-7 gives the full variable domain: DAMVIQNPRYQVTQFGKPVTLSCSQTLNHNVMYWYQQKSSQAPKLLFHYYDKDFNNEADTPDNFQSRRPNTSFCFLDIRSPGLGDTAMYLCATSRDRGPYEQYFGPGTRLTVT.

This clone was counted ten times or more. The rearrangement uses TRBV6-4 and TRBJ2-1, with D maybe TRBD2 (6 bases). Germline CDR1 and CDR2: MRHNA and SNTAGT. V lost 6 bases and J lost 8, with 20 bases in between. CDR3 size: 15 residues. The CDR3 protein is CASSDRLVGADEQFF. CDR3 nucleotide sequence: TGTGCCAGCAGCGACCGACTAGTTGGTGCGGATGAGCAGTTCTTC.

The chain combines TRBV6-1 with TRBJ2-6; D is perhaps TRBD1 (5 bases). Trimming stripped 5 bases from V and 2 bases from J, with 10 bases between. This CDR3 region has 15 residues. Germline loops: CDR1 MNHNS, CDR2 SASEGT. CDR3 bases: TGTGCCAGCAGTTCCACAGGTACTGGGGCCAACGTCCTGACTTTC. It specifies CASSSTGTGANVLTF.

CDR3 sequence (DNA): TGTGCCATCAGTGAGGATGCGCTAGCGGGAGGACTCAACTCAGCAAATACGCAGTATTTT. Translation gives CAISEDALAGGLNSANTQYF. The chain combines TRBV10-3 with TRBJ2-3; 11 bases map to TRBD2. V lost 2 bases and J lost 7; bases outside the gene matches: 20. Germline lookup yields CDR1 ENHRY and CDR2 SYGVKD. The length of the CDR3 is 20 residues.

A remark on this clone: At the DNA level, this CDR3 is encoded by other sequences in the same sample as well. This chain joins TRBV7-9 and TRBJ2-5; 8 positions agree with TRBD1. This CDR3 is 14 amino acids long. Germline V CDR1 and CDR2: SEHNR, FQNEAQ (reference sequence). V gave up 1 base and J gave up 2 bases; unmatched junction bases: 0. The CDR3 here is CASSLDRGQETQYF. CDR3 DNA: TGTGCCAGCAGCTTAGACAGGGGGCAAGAGACCCAGTACTTC.

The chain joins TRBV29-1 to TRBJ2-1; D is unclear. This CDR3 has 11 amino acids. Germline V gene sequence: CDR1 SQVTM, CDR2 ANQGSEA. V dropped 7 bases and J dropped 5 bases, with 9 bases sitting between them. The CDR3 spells CSGGWDNEQFF. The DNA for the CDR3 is TGCAGCGGAGGCTGGGACAATGAGCAGTTCTTC.

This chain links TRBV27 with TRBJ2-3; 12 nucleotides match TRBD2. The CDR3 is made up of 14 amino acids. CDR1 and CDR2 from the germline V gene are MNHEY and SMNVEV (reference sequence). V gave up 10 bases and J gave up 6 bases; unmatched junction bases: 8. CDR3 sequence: CATKTSGSFDTQYF. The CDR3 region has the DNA TGTGCCACTAAGACTAGCGGGAGCTTCGATACGCAGTATTTT.

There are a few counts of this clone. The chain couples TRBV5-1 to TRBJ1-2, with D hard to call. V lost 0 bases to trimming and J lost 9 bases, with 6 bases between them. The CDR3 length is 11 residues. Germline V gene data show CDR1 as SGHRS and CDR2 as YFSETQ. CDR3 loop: CASSLGHRYTF. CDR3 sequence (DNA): TGCGCCAGCAGCTTGGGACATCGCTACACCTTC.